This T cell receptor beta chain was retrieved from a study of blood T cell repertoires in COVID-19. Original handling: Researchers report that nucleated cell counts were estimated from reference gene primer amplification. Profiled with immunoSEQ multiplex PCR; TCRdb holds only in-frame clones, not every one. Clone size and V and J calls were adopted from that table, with D and trimming inferred from the DNA. In the table there are about 100,000 clones, about nine tenths of which are singletons. The germline V gene has CDR1 SGHRS and CDR2 YFSETQ. The CDR3 spans 13 residues. V was pared by 0 bases and J by 5 bases, with 6 bases between.

The chain carries TRBV5-1 and TRBJ2-1; D unclear. The sample taken for sequencing was peripheral blood. The source of this sequence is a middle-aged man with acute or convalescent COVID-19. DNA of the CDR3: TGCGCCAGCAGCTTGGATAGAAACAATGAGCAGTTCTTC. Translation gives CASSLDRNNEQFF.